The next 32 T cell receptor beta chains were all read from a single sample in a study of Graves' ophthalmopathy and Graves' hyperthyroidism. Using RNA transcripts, the TCR beta CDR3 regions were amplified. In the first round, RT-PCR was carried out with HTBI primers, and a multiplex PCR formed the second round. Each CDR3 protein is one row after TCRdb ran MiXCR on the multiplex PCR reads. In the table there are about 380,000 distinct CDR3 sequences, just over 15% of which are singletons. Input material: peripheral blood. The source is a young woman with stable Graves' hyperthyroidism.

The chain's CDR3 is CASSVGPDSSNQPQHF. The CDR3 nucleotides are TGTGCCAGCAGCGTAGGTCCGGACAGCAGCAATCAGCCCCAGCATTTT. J is TRBJ1-5 and V is TRBV9; perhaps TRBD1 as D (6 bases). Germline assignment: CDR1 SGDLS and CDR2 YYNGEE. The CDR3 covers 16 residues. V was pared by 0 bases and J by 1 base, with 11 bases between.

Many counts were recorded for this clonotype. The gene calls are TRBV12-3 or TRBV12-4 and TRBJ1-1; TRBD1 aligns across 10 bases. The CDR3 has 15 residues. V shed 4 bases and J 3 bases; nucleotides not matched to a gene: 5. The CDR3 DNA sequence: TGTGCCAGCAGTTCCCCGGGACAGGGGTACACTGAAGCTTTCTTT. Translation gives CASSSPGQGYTEAFF.

This clonotype occurred many times. The chain combines TRBV27 with TRBJ1-2; weak D call: TRBD1 (5 bases). This CDR3 is built from 15 residues. Trimming stripped 2 bases from V and 5 bases from J, with 15 bases between. From germline, CDR1 is MNHEY and CDR2 SMNVEV (reference sequence). For the CDR3, the DNA is TGTGCCAGCAGTTTAGGAGGGGCGGTTACGTATGGCTACACCTTC. Protein sequence: CASSLGGAVTYGYTF.

This clonotype showed up many times. The chain couples TRBV7-9 to TRBJ2-2; no clear D gene. This CDR3 has 13 residues. Germline V gene sequence: CDR1 SEHNR, CDR2 FQNEAQ (reference sequence). V was trimmed by 0 bases and J by 5 bases, leaving 4 bases between them. CDR3 amino acids: CASSLAVTGELFF. In DNA form, the CDR3 reads TGTGCCAGCAGCTTAGCGGTGACCGGGGAGCTGTTTTTT.

This clonotype was found many times. The chain has TRBV5-1 and TRBJ2-7; TRBD1 agrees at 8 bases. This CDR3 region has 14 residues. Trimming cost V 0 bases and J 4 bases; bases outside gene matches: 3. The germline V gene encodes CDR1 SGHRS and CDR2 YFSETQ. The CDR3 region has the DNA TGCGCCAGCAGCTTGGATCAGGGGGCTTACGAGCAGTACTTC. It yields the protein CASSLDQGAYEQYF.

This clonotype has ten or more counts. This chain joins TRBV19 and TRBJ2-4; 9 nucleotides match TRBD1. J lost 2 bases, V lost 4 bases, and 6 bases had no gene match. The germline V gene encodes CDR1 LNHDA and CDR2 SQIVND (reference sequence). This CDR3 region has 16 residues. CDR3 sequence (DNA): TGTGCCAGTAGTACGGGGACAGGGAGATCCAAAAACATTCAGTACTTC. Translation: CASSTGTGRSKNIQYF.

Of note for this clonotype: Just one base apart from a much larger clone, this may be a read error. The chain is built from TRBV6-7 and TRBJ2-5, with D tentatively TRBD2 (5 bases). TRBV6-7 is an open reading frame whose function is uncertain. This CDR3 is 13 amino acids long. V was trimmed by 4 bases and J by 4 bases, leaving 10 bases between them. The CDR3 loop is CASSSGIRETQYF. The CDR3 bases are TGTGCCAGCAGTTCGGGGATCCGAGAGACCCAGTACTTC.

Ten or more counts support this clonotype. The chain has TRBV2 and TRBJ1-2, with D unresolved. Germline V gene sequence: CDR1 SNHLY, CDR2 FYNNEI. The length of the CDR3 is 15 residues. V lost 8 bases and J 4 bases, leaving 20 bases between the germline ends. The CDR3, as DNA: TGTGCCAGCCGGACCCGAAGGCCAGAGGGCTATGGCTACACCTTC. Translated: CASRTRRPEGYGYTF.

There are a few counts of this clonotype. J is TRBJ1-4 and V is TRBV4-1, with a weak D call TRBD1 (6 bases). CDR3 length: 15 residues. In germline, CDR1 is MGHRA, CDR2 YSYEKL. Trimming took off 4 bases at V and 3 bases at J, with 12 bases between the two ends. The DNA for the CDR3 is TGCGCCAGCAGCCTACCAACAGGGTCTAATGAAAAACTGTTTTTT. As protein: CASSLPTGSNEKLFF.

About this clonotype: The junction and the germline gene differ at one end; a read error may be behind it. The chain uses TRBV6-1 and TRBJ1-5, with D hard to call. The CDR3 length is 18 residues. Germline lookup yields CDR1 MNHNS and CDR2 SASEGT. CDR3 sequence reads: CASGERATAAYSNQPQHF. In nucleotides, the CDR3 is TGTGCCAGCGGTGAAAGGGCCACTGCCGCTTATAGCAATCAGCCCCAGCATTTT.

About this clonotype itself: The junction does not match germline at one end; this may be a read error. This rearrangement joins TRBV7-9 to TRBJ1-1, with unresolved D. This CDR3 is built from 12 residues. Germline V gene data show CDR1 as SEHNR and CDR2 as FQNEAQ (reference sequence). The CDR3 loop reads CAIPVPNTDAFF. The CDR3 DNA follows: TGTGCCATTCCGGTCCCGAACACTGATGCTTTCTTT.

V is TRBV7-2 and J is TRBJ1-1; 7 positions match TRBD1. Germline CDR1 and CDR2: SGHTA and FQGNSA. The CDR3 length is 13 residues. V was pared by 5 bases and J by 6 bases, with 6 bases of the junction left unmatched. CDR3 sequence reads: CASSQQGFAEAFF. CDR3 in DNA: TGTGCCAGCAGCCAACAGGGGTTCGCTGAAGCTTTCTTT. Full variable domain (remainder filled in from reference TRBV7-2 and TRBJ1-1): GAGVSQSPSNKVTEKGKDVELRCDPISGHTALYWYRQSLGQGLEFLIYFQGNSAPDKSGLPSDRFSAERTGGSVSTLTIQRTQQEDSAVYLCASSQQGFAEAFFGQGTRLTVV.

This clonotype was counted at least ten times. The chain carries TRBV7-8 and TRBJ2-7; D is perhaps TRBD1 (5 bases). V was trimmed by 5 bases and J by 3 bases, leaving 17 bases between them. Germline V lookup: CDR1 SGHVS, CDR2 FQNEAQ. CDR3 size: 15 residues. CDR3 sequence: CASSPGRTKSYEQYF. In DNA, the CDR3 is TGTGCCAGCAGCCCTGGTCGGACAAAGAGCTACGAGCAGTACTTC.

The V and J genes are TRBV6-1 and TRBJ1-2; the D is unclear. CDR3 length: 13 residues. Germline V CDR1 and CDR2: MNHNS, SASEGT. The V gene lost 7 bases and the J gene lost 3 bases, with 12 bases spanning the gap. The CDR3, as DNA: TGTGCCAGCACTGATAGGTCCCACTATGGCTACACCTTC. Its protein product is CASTDRSHYGYTF.

This clonotype was detected ten times or more. The DNA for the CDR3 is TGTGCCAGCAGTACCCATCAGACCGTCTATAATTCACCCCTCCACTTT. It yields the protein CASSTHQTVYNSPLHF. The chain carries TRBV6-2 or TRBV6-3 and TRBJ1-6; D ambiguous. Trimming removed 5 bases at V and 3 bases at J, with 14 bases between. The germline V gene has CDR1 MNHEY and CDR2 SVGEGT. The CDR3 consists of 16 residues.

There are many counts of this clonotype. The gene calls are TRBV11-2 and TRBJ2-7, with D possibly matching TRBD1 (5 bases). Germline V gives CDR1 SGHAT, CDR2 FQNNGV. The CDR3 spans 14 residues. The germline V and J ends were trimmed by 5 bases and 7 bases, with 18 bases remaining between them. CDR3 bases: TGTGCCAGCAGCCCGCTGCTAGGGGCGCGGGAGCAGTACTTC. It is translated as CASSPLLGAREQYF.

The CDR3 coding sequence is TGTGCCAGCAGTCGACAGGGACCGGAGACCCAGTACTTC. Translated: CASSRQGPETQYF. The rearrangement joins TRBV6-1 to TRBJ2-5; 7 nucleotides match TRBD1. The trim removed 5 bases at V and 5 bases at J, leaving 5 bases unmatched. Germline CDR1 is MNHNS and CDR2 is SASEGT. The CDR3 spans 13 residues.

This clonotype was counted ten times or more. The chain joins TRBV24-1 to TRBJ1-1, with 8 positions matching TRBD1. Germline assignment: CDR1 KGHDR and CDR2 SFDVKD. The V and J ends lost 4 bases and 4 bases, in that order; junction bases with no gene match: 4. The CDR3 spans 14 residues. CDR3 sequence (DNA): TGTGCCACCAGTGAGACAGGGGAGGCCACTGAAGCTTTCTTT. It is translated as CATSETGEATEAFF.

This clonotype showed up many times. The V and J genes are TRBV6-4 and TRBJ2-2; TRBD2 agrees at 12 bases. The CDR3 length is 17 residues. After removal of 7 bases from V and 4 bases from J, the junction contained 10 bases not matched to a gene. Germline V gene data show CDR1 as MRHNA and CDR2 as SNTAGT. CDR3 protein: CASTGFTLAGGTGELFF. CDR3 coding DNA: TGTGCCAGCACCGGATTTACACTAGCGGGGGGCACCGGGGAGCTGTTTTTT.

This clonotype was seen many times. The CDR3 spells CASSTGQGGFRGTEAFF. In nucleotides, the CDR3 is TGTGCCAGTAGTACAGGACAGGGAGGGTTTCGGGGCACTGAAGCTTTCTTT. The V call is TRBV19, the J call TRBJ1-1; TRBD1 matches at 8 bases. The CDR3 extends over 17 amino acids. The junction had 14 bases not matched to a gene; V was cut back by 4 bases and J by 4 bases. CDR1 and CDR2 from the germline V gene are LNHDA and SQIVND (reference sequence).

This clonotype came up many times. The rearrangement uses TRBV4-1 and TRBJ2-7, with D perhaps matching TRBD2 (5 bases). CDR1 is MGHRA and CDR2 is YSYEKL in the germline V gene. The CDR3 length is 16 residues. Between the trimmed V and J ends, which lost 2 bases and 3 bases, there was a span of 17 bases. CDR3 DNA: TGCGCCAGCAGCCAACCCGCAGCGGTGACGAACTACGAGCAGTACTTC. It translates to CASSQPAAVTNYEQYF.

On this clonotype: At one end, the junction sequence differs from germline, possibly due to a read error. V gene TRBV24-1 combines with J gene TRBJ1-5, with 8 positions matching TRBD1. Germline CDR1 reads KGHDR; CDR2 reads SFDVKD. This CDR3 contains 17 residues. CDR3 sequence: CATSDLFRTGKLQPQRF. The CDR3 DNA is TGCGCCACCAGTGATTTGTTTAGGACAGGGAAACTCCAGCCCCAGCGTTTT.

The chain carries TRBV29-1 and TRBJ2-2; 13 bases fit TRBD2. Per the germline V gene, CDR1 is SQVTM and CDR2 is ANQGSEA. V gave up 7 bases and J gave up 0 bases; unmatched junction bases: 5. This CDR3 region has 16 residues. CDR3 loop: CSALTSGGANTGELFF. The CDR3 DNA follows: TGCAGCGCACTCACTAGCGGGGGGGCGAACACCGGGGAGCTGTTTTTT.

This clonotype was seen repeatedly, ten times or more. CDR3 residues: CASSPNLNTEAFF. The CDR3 nucleotides read TGTGCCAGCAGCCCGAACCTAAACACTGAAGCTTTCTTT. The V call is TRBV11-2, the J call TRBJ1-1; no reliable D call. Germline-derived CDR1 and CDR2 are SGHAT and FQNNGV. V was pared by 5 bases and J by 2 bases, with 9 bases between. This CDR3 region has 13 residues.

This clonotype was recorded at least ten times. The chain employs TRBV6-1 and TRBJ2-7; D perhaps matches TRBD1 (6 bases). Germline CDR1 and CDR2: MNHNS and SASEGT. This CDR3 comprises 13 residues. V gave up 6 bases and J gave up 3 bases, with 12 bases separating them. This CDR3 reads CASSRDTDYEQYF. CDR3 in DNA: TGTGCCAGCAGCCGGGACACCGACTACGAGCAGTACTTC.

This clonotype was seen many times. V is TRBV5-1 and J is TRBJ2-5; 7 positions agree with TRBD1. Germline loops: CDR1 SGHRS, CDR2 YFSETQ. Trimming took 6 bases from V and 5 from J; bases not matched to a gene: 13. This CDR3 has 15 residues. CDR3 region: CASKRRQGEGETQYF. CDR3 bases: TGCGCCAGCAAGCGCAGACAGGGTGAAGGGGAGACCCAGTACTTC. Full variable domain (outside the CDR3, taken from reference TRBV5-1 and TRBJ2-5): KAGVTQTPRYLIKTRGQQVTLSCSPISGHRSVSWYQQTPGQGLQFLFEYFSETQRNKGNFPGRFSGRQFSNSRSEMNVSTLELGDSALYLCASKRRQGEGETQYFGPGTRLLVL.

The genes are TRBV20-1 and TRBJ1-2; D might be TRBD1 (5 bases). The CDR3 has 13 amino acids. Between the trimmed V and J ends, which lost 6 bases and 7 bases, there was a span of 18 bases. CDR1 is DFQATT, CDR2 SNEGSKA, per germline (reference sequence). In nucleotides, the CDR3 is TGCAGTGCCTTTCAGGGTCTCGGCAGTGGCTACACCTTC. As protein: CSAFQGLGSGYTF.

This clonotype showed up many times. The V gene is TRBV6-2 or TRBV6-3, the J gene TRBJ2-7, with D possibly called TRBD1 or TRBD2 (5 bases each). The length of the CDR3 is 13 residues. Germline loops: CDR1 MNHEY, CDR2 SVGEGT. Trimming took off 5 bases at V and 5 bases at J, with 13 bases between the two ends. CDR3 nucleotides: TGTGCCAGCAGTGGGACGGCTCCTAACGAGCAGTACTTC. Protein product: CASSGTAPNEQYF.

This clonotype was found a few times. The CDR3 nucleotides read TGTGCCAGCAGTTCTCCGGCTAGCGGGGTCACCGGGGAGCTGTTTTTT. Its translation: CASSSPASGVTGELFF. The chain links TRBV6-5 to TRBJ2-2; 9 bases match TRBD2. CDR1 MNHEY and CDR2 SVGAGI come from the germline V gene. The CDR3 sequence is 16 residues long. J gave up 4 bases and V 4 bases, and 7 bases lay outside the gene matches.

A note on this clonotype: The conserved phenylalanine or tryptophan normally closing the CDR3 is absent here, so this likely arose from a read error. The V and J genes are TRBV9 and TRBJ1-2; TRBD1 matches at 7 bases. Germline V gene lookup returns CDR1 SGDLS and CDR2 YYNGEE. This CDR3 region has 13 residues. The V and J ends lost 5 bases and 3 bases, in that order; junction bases with no gene match: 4. CDR3 in amino acids: CASSTTGDYGYTY. The CDR3 DNA reads TGTGCCAGCAGTACCACAGGGGACTATGGCTACACCTAC.

The chain employs TRBV10-3 and TRBJ1-1, with D maybe TRBD1 (5 bases). V dropped 10 bases and J dropped 5 bases, with 29 bases sitting between them. The CDR3 has 17 amino acids. The germline CDR1 and CDR2 sequences are ENHRY and SYGVKD. The CDR3 protein is CATSRGVDWEGSTEAFF. In DNA, the CDR3 is TGTGCCACCTCGAGAGGGGTTGATTGGGAGGGGAGTACTGAAGCTTTCTTT.

This clonotype has a count of ten or more. The rearrangement links TRBV12-3 or TRBV12-4 to TRBJ1-2, with a weak D call TRBD1 (6 bases). Between the trimmed V and J ends, which lost 8 bases and 5 bases, there was a span of 12 bases. The CDR3 loop spans 12 amino acids. The CDR3 sequence: CASEGVGYGYTF. As DNA, the CDR3 is TGTGCCAGCGAGGGGGTCGGGTATGGCTACACCTTC.